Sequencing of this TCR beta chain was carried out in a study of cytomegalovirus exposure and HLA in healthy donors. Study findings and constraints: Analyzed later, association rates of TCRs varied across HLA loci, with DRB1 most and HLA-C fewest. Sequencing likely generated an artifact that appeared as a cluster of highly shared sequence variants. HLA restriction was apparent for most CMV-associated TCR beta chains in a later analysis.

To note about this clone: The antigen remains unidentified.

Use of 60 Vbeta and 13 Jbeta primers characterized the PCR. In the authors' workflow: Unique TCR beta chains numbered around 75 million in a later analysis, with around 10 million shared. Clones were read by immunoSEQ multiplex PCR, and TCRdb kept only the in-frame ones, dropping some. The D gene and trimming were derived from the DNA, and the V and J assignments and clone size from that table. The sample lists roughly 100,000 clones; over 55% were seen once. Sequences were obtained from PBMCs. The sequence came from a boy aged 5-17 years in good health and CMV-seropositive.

The CDR3 protein is CASSLLSQETQYF. CDR3 bases: TGTGCCAGCAGTTTACTCTCTCAAGAGACCCAGTACTTC. The V gene is TRBV27, the J gene TRBJ2-5; D gene ambiguous. The germline V gene has CDR1 MNHEY and CDR2 SMNVEV (reference sequence). The CDR3 is 13 amino acids. V gave up 2 bases and J gave up 2 bases, with 6 bases separating them.